Below are 26 T cell receptor beta chains sequenced from a single sample in a study of blood T cells in healthy people across ages. Through a sample-barcoded 5' primer and a J-beta primer mix, a second PCR was run for roughly 6 to 11 cycles. Each CDR3 protein is one row after TCRdb ran MiXCR on the 5' RACE reads. Of over a million distinct CDR3 sequences listed, 40% to 45% are singletons. The source material was blood. Receptors were obtained from a woman aged 55-70 years in good health.

Ten or more counts support this clonotype. The chain couples TRBV21-1 to TRBJ2-1; the table names TRBD2, a call not compared with the DNA. TRBV21-1 counts as a pseudogene. This CDR3 has 15 amino acids. The CDR3 loop is CASSKVKRTYNEQFF. In DNA, the CDR3 is TGTGCCAGCAGCAAGGTCAAGCGGACCTACAATGAGCAGTTCTTC.

CDR3 sequence (DNA): TGTGCCAGCAGTTGGGGGGGGATTACCTACGAGCAGTACTTC. Its protein is CASSWGGITYEQYF. V gene TRBV27 combines with J gene TRBJ2-7, with 7 nucleotides matching TRBD2. The V and J ends lost 4 bases and 2 bases, in that order; junction bases with no gene match: 5. There are 14 residues in the CDR3. The V gene's germline CDR1 is MNHEY and CDR2 SMNVEV (reference sequence).

CDR3 protein: CAISEPRAETQYF. Here the CDR3 DNA reads TGTGCCATCAGTGAGCCGCGGGCAGAGACCCAGTACTTC. The chain joins TRBV10-3 to TRBJ2-5; tentatively, D is TRBD2 (5 bases). The V and J ends lost 2 bases and 4 bases respectively, with 8 bases between them. This CDR3 has 13 residues. CDR1 is ENHRY, CDR2 SYGVKD, per germline.

In DNA form, the CDR3 reads TGTGCCACCAGTGATTCGACAGGGGGCGAGACCCAGTACTTC. This translates into CATSDSTGGETQYF. The chain uses TRBV24-1 and TRBJ2-5; TRBD1 aligns across 10 bases. The V gene's germline CDR1 is KGHDR and CDR2 SFDVKD. The length of the CDR3 is 14 residues. V gave up 2 bases and J gave up 5 bases; unmatched junction bases: 1.

This clonotype appeared a few times. The V and J genes are TRBV20-1 and TRBJ2-1, with D maybe TRBD2 (7 bases). V was shortened by 1 base and J by 4 bases, with 17 bases between the two germline ends. The CDR3 has 16 residues. The germline CDR1 and CDR2 sequences are DFQATT and SNEGSKA (reference sequence). CDR3 region: CSARASGRGSYNEQFF. The DNA of the CDR3 is TGCAGTGCTAGAGCCAGTGGGAGGGGGAGTTACAATGAGCAGTTCTTC.

The chain links TRBV20-1 to TRBJ2-1; TRBD2 aligns across 8 bases. Losses at the gene ends were 5 bases for V and 1 base for J; bases not matched to a gene: 10. This CDR3 comprises 16 residues. The germline V gene has CDR1 DFQATT and CDR2 SNEGSKA (reference sequence). CDR3 bases: TGCAGTGCTCAACCTCTCGCGGGGGGATCCTACAATGAGCAGTTCTTC. Its protein product is CSAQPLAGGSYNEQFF.

The V and J genes are TRBV29-1 and TRBJ1-1; 7 nucleotides agree with TRBD1. Germline V gene data show CDR1 as SQVTM and CDR2 as ANQGSEA. With 7 bases clipped from V and 4 bases from J, the junction kept 9 bases outside the gene matches. This CDR3 has 13 amino acids. The CDR3 spells CSATGDSSTEAFF. In DNA form, the CDR3 reads TGCAGCGCTACAGGGGATTCGAGCACTGAAGCTTTCTTT.

This clonotype was observed a few times. The chain is built from TRBV3-1 and TRBJ2-5, with 7 positions matching TRBD2. CDR1 is LGHDT and CDR2 is YNNKEL in the germline V gene (reference sequence). V shed 0 bases, J shed 4 bases, and the junction held 5 bases outside the gene matches. This CDR3 has 15 residues. CDR3 protein: CASSQDLWEGETQYF. The CDR3 DNA follows: TGTGCCAGCAGCCAAGATCTTTGGGAGGGAGAGACCCAGTACTTC.

This sequence joins TRBV20-1 and TRBJ2-7; TRBD1 might be the D (6 bases). The germline gives CDR1 DFQATT, CDR2 SNEGSKA (reference sequence). V dropped 8 bases and J dropped 5 bases, with 31 bases sitting between them. The CDR3 is made up of 17 amino acids. The CDR3 region is CSSRGRFPGHSMDEQYF. The DNA of the CDR3 is TGCAGTTCCCGAGGGAGATTCCCGGGACACTCTATGGACGAGCAGTACTTC.

This clonotype was seen repeatedly, ten times or more. V is TRBV29-1 and J is TRBJ2-5; no reliable D call. Germline CDR1 and CDR2: SQVTM and ANQGSEA. Between the trimmed V and J ends, which lost 6 bases and 6 bases, there was a span of 17 bases. This CDR3 has 13 residues. CDR3 loop: CSVARRQGKTQYF. The CDR3 DNA is TGCAGCGTGGCCCGGCGACAAGGGAAGACCCAGTACTTC. Variable domain in full (rest from reference TRBV29-1 and TRBJ2-5): SAVISQKPSRDICQRGTSLTIQCQVDSQVTMMFWYRQQPGQSLTLIATANQGSEATYESGFVIDKFPISRPNLTFSTLTVSNMSPEDSSIYLCSVARRQGKTQYFGPGTRLLVL.

This chain uses TRBV20-1 with TRBJ2-7, with 8 bases aligning to TRBD1. Germline CDR1 reads DFQATT; CDR2 reads SNEGSKA (reference sequence). The CDR3 has 13 residues. The ends lost 8 bases at V and 4 bases at J; junction bases unmatched: 10. The CDR3 here is CSTVRDRSYEQYF. The CDR3 bases are TGCAGTACTGTCCGGGACAGGTCATACGAGCAGTACTTC.

This sequence joins TRBV10-2 and TRBJ2-3; the D gene is possibly TRBD2 (6 bases). Germline assignment: CDR1 WSHSY and CDR2 SAAADI. The CDR3 has 15 amino acids. V shed 3 bases and J shed 2 bases, with 12 bases lying between them. Written as DNA, the CDR3 is TGCGCCAGCAGTGATCGGGCGGGGATCACAGATACGCAGTATTTT. This gives the protein CASSDRAGITDTQYF.

The genes are TRBV9 and TRBJ2-1; no definite D call. This CDR3 spans 14 amino acids. Per the germline V gene, CDR1 is SGDLS and CDR2 is YYNGEE. The V and J ends lost 0 bases and 4 bases respectively, with 8 bases between them. CDR3 sequence: CASSVGVQYNEQFF. CDR3 DNA: TGTGCCAGCAGCGTAGGAGTACAATACAATGAGCAGTTCTTC.

On this clonotype: One base away lies a much larger clone, so this may be a sequencing read error. CDR3 protein: CSVEAGAYEQFF. DNA of the CDR3: TGCAGCGTTGAGGCGGGAGCCTACGAGCAGTTCTTC. V gene TRBV29-1 combines with J gene TRBJ2-1; 7 bases match TRBD2. Germline loops: CDR1 SQVTM, CDR2 ANQGSEA. The CDR3 spans 12 residues. V lost 3 bases and J lost 10; bases outside the gene matches: 6.

With respect to this clonotype: A junction end diverges from the germline sequence, so it may reflect a read error. J is TRBJ2-6 and V is TRBV30; 11 bases map to TRBD2. CDR1 and CDR2 (germline): GTSNPN, SVGIG (reference sequence). The CDR3 spans 17 residues. This CDR3 is CAWSGLAESSGTNVLTF. CDR3 DNA: TGTGCCTGGTCGGGACTAGCGGAAAGCTCTGGGACCAACGTCCTGACTTTC.

The table lists this clonotype with a few counts. This sequence joins TRBV7-2 and TRBJ2-4; 15 bases map to TRBD2. This CDR3 region has 20 residues. Germline V gene lookup returns CDR1 SGHTA and CDR2 FQGNSA. With 5 bases clipped from V and 0 bases from J, the junction kept 11 bases outside the gene matches. CDR3 sequence reads: CASSTGLAGGLQLAKNIQYF. The CDR3 region has the DNA TGTGCCAGCAGCACGGGACTAGCGGGAGGTCTGCAACTAGCCAAAAACATTCAGTACTTC. Full variable domain (remainder filled in from reference TRBV7-2 and TRBJ2-4): GAGVSQSPSNKVTEKGKDVELRCDPISGHTALYWYRQSLGQGLEFLIYFQGNSAPDKSGLPSDRFSAERTGGSVSTLTIQRTQQEDSAVYLCASSTGLAGGLQLAKNIQYFGAGTRLSVL.

The count of this clonotype is one. With a much larger clone just one base away, this may be a read error. J is TRBJ2-7 and V is TRBV10-1, with 10 nucleotides matching TRBD2. CDR1 is WNHNN, CDR2 SYGVQD, per germline (reference sequence). V gave up 3 bases and J gave up 5 bases; unmatched junction bases: 7. The CDR3 sequence is 15 residues long. CDR3 region: CASSDPTSGNDEQYF. The CDR3 DNA sequence: TGCGCCAGCAGTGACCCAACTAGCGGGAATGACGAGCAGTACTTC.

The CDR3 region is CASSQNGGPAKNIQYF. The CDR3 coding sequence is TGTGCCAGCAGCCAGAATGGGGGCCCGGCCAAAAACATTCAGTACTTC. This chain links TRBV28 with TRBJ2-4; D might be TRBD1 (6 bases). The CDR3 covers 16 residues. Trimming removed 6 bases at V and 1 base at J, with 16 bases between. CDR1 is MDHEN, CDR2 SYDVKM, per germline.

V gene TRBV11-2 combines with J gene TRBJ2-6; D not resolved. Trimming took 2 bases from V and 2 from J, leaving 19 bases between them. Germline V gives CDR1 SGHAT, CDR2 FQNNGV. The CDR3 runs 19 residues. CDR3 protein: CASSLRVWGRETGANVLTF. CDR3 bases: TGTGCCAGCAGCTTAAGAGTATGGGGTCGCGAGACTGGGGCCAACGTCCTGACTTTC.

This clonotype was counted ten times or more. This chain uses TRBV15 with TRBJ2-7, with 7 bases aligning to TRBD2. This CDR3 has 16 amino acids. The germline gives CDR1 LNHNV, CDR2 YYDKDF (reference sequence). Trimming at V came to 0 bases and at J to 6 bases, leaving 11 bases not matched to a gene. The CDR3 spells CATSRENGGRKGEQYF. CDR3 nucleotide sequence: TGTGCCACCAGCAGAGAAAATGGCGGGAGAAAGGGCGAGCAGTACTTC. The entire variable domain, with the rest obtained from reference TRBV15 and TRBJ2-7, is as follows: DAMVIQNPRYQVTQFGKPVTLSCSQTLNHNVMYWYQQKSSQAPKLLFHYYDKDFNNEADTPDNFQSRRPNTSFCFLDIRSPGLGDTAMYLCATSRENGGRKGEQYFGPGTRLTVT.

This chain links TRBV5-1 with TRBJ2-7; 9 bases agree with TRBD2. The J segment lost 2 bases and the V segment lost 3 bases, leaving 6 bases of the junction unmatched. CDR1 is SGHRS and CDR2 is YFSETQ in the germline V gene. This CDR3 is built from 15 residues. CDR3 residues: CASSSAGGATYEQYF. The DNA for the CDR3 is TGCGCCAGCAGCTCGGCGGGAGGGGCGACCTACGAGCAGTACTTC.

The chain carries TRBV6-6 and TRBJ2-1; 8 positions match TRBD2. V lost 6 bases, J lost 6 bases, and 16 bases stayed unmatched. Per germline, CDR1 MNHNY and CDR2 SVGAGI (reference sequence). The CDR3 covers 17 residues. The CDR3 region is CASSAGGSRPLINEQFF. Here the CDR3 DNA reads TGTGCCAGCAGCGCGGGGGGTAGCAGACCGTTGATCAATGAGCAGTTCTTC.

The chain joins TRBV16 to TRBJ1-1; D remains unclear. Germline CDR1 is KGHSY and CDR2 is FQNENV. The germline V and J ends were trimmed by 0 bases and 11 bases, with 16 bases remaining between them. This CDR3 contains 14 residues. The CDR3 DNA is TGTGCCAGCAGCCAATCGCCCCAGAGGCAGGCGGCTTTCTTT. Residues: CASSQSPQRQAAFF.

The rearrangement links TRBV2 to TRBJ2-4; the match to TRBD2 covers 12 bases. Near its end, the DNA agrees better with TRBJ2-5, so the J call may be wrong. CDR3 length equals 15 residues. In germline, CDR1 is SNHLY, CDR2 FYNNEI. The CDR3 region has the DNA TGTGCCAGCAGGGCGGGACTAGCGGGTAGAGAGACCCAGTACTTC. The encoded protein is CASRAGLAGRETQYF.

The chain is built from TRBV2 and TRBJ1-2; 10 bases are a match to TRBD1. CDR3 length equals 14 residues. Germline V CDR1 and CDR2: SNHLY, FYNNEI. V was clipped by 6 bases and J by 5 bases; unmatched bases: 6. CDR3 bases: TGTGCCAGCAGGGGGACAGGGGATTATTATGGCTACACCTTC. This translates into CASRGTGDYYGYTF.

V is TRBV10-3 and J is TRBJ2-4; D perhaps matches TRBD1 (6 bases). The J call may be faulty, since TRBJ2-7 better matches the DNA end. This CDR3 is 15 amino acids long. Germline V lookup: CDR1 ENHRY, CDR2 SYGVKD. Here the CDR3 DNA reads TGTGCCATCAGGCACCATCGGGACACCAGTTACGAGCAGTACTTC. This gives the protein CAIRHHRDTSYEQYF.